Shown below are 31 T cell receptor beta chains from a single sample sequenced in a study of CD8 T cells in Susac syndrome. RNA amounts of roughly 0.45 to 1 ug underwent reverse transcription with random hexamers. TCRdb ran MiXCR on the immunoSEQ multiplex PCR reads and lists one entry per CDR3 protein. The data show a few hundred thousand distinct CDR3 sequences, 85% to 95% seen once. Sequencing was performed on CD4+ T cells from PBMCs. These receptors originate from a human donor with multiple sclerosis.

The V call is TRBV5-4, the J call TRBJ2-5; TRBD2 agrees at 8 bases. Germline assignment: CDR1 SGHNT and CDR2 YYREEE (reference sequence). The CDR3 is 16 residues long. Germline trimming cut 2 bases from V and 4 bases from J; bases unmatched to any gene: 10. DNA of the CDR3: TGTGCCAGCAGCTTAACCGGGGGGGCCTGGGCAGAGACCCAGTACTTC. This gives the protein CASSLTGGAWAETQYF.

The V call is TRBV20-1, the J call TRBJ1-1; no clear D. The germline gives CDR1 DFQATT, CDR2 SNEGSKA (reference sequence). Trimming took 6 bases from V and 1 from J, leaving 12 bases between them. The CDR3 extends over 13 amino acids. The CDR3 here is CSAPTRGNTEAFF. DNA for the CDR3: TGCAGTGCCCCGACCCGCGGGAACACTGAAGCTTTCTTT.

The rearrangement joins TRBV7-9 to TRBJ2-1, with D possibly TRBD1 on 5 matching bases. CDR1 is SEHNR and CDR2 is FQNEAQ in the germline V gene (reference sequence). The germline V and J ends were trimmed by 5 bases and 6 bases, with 14 bases remaining between them. There are 14 residues in the CDR3. CDR3 nucleotide sequence: TGTGCCAGCAGCCCTCGTAGGGGCGCCAATGAGCAGTTCTTC. It translates to CASSPRRGANEQFF.

The chain joins TRBV9 to TRBJ1-4; a possible D gene is TRBD1 (6 bases). The V gene's germline CDR1 is SGDLS and CDR2 YYNGEE. Trimming left V 0 bases short and J 10 bases short, with 13 bases between. There are 14 residues in the CDR3. The CDR3 is CASSVDPGAGKLFF. The CDR3, as DNA: TGTGCCAGCAGCGTAGACCCAGGGGCGGGAAAACTGTTTTTT.

The J gene is TRBJ2-1, the V gene TRBV20-1; 7 bases line up with TRBD2. Germline loops: CDR1 DFQATT, CDR2 SNEGSKA (reference sequence). V lost 4 bases, J lost 3 bases, and 6 bases stayed unmatched. This CDR3 region has 14 residues. The CDR3 region is CSATLTSLYNEQFF. In DNA, the CDR3 is TGCAGTGCTACCTTGACTAGCCTCTACAATGAGCAGTTCTTC.

The chain combines TRBV20-1 with TRBJ1-2; TRBD1 matches at 7 bases. CDR1 and CDR2 (germline): DFQATT, SNEGSKA (reference sequence). The J segment lost 7 bases and the V segment lost 0 bases, leaving 11 bases of the junction unmatched. There are 15 residues in the CDR3. CDR3 DNA sequence: TGCAGTGCTAGAGATTACGGGGGAACAGGGGTTGGCTACACCTTC. Its protein product is CSARDYGGTGVGYTF.

This sequence joins TRBV7-8 and TRBJ2-1; 9 bases align to TRBD1. The length of the CDR3 is 15 residues. The germline gives CDR1 SGHVS, CDR2 FQNEAQ. V shed 5 bases and J 5 bases; nucleotides not matched to a gene: 7. CDR3 bases: TGTGCCAGCAGCCAACGGACAGGGGCAAACAATGAGCAGTTCTTC. The encoded protein is CASSQRTGANNEQFF.

V is TRBV7-9 and J is TRBJ1-2, with D uncertain. V lost 3 bases and J lost 7, with 12 bases in between. From germline, CDR1 is SEHNR and CDR2 FQNEAQ (reference sequence). The CDR3 has 13 residues. The CDR3 here is CASSFPPPGGYTF. CDR3 bases: TGTGCCAGCAGCTTCCCTCCCCCCGGTGGCTACACCTTC.

This clonotype was observed a single time. The CDR3 sequence: CSPSTAGEQFF. The CDR3 DNA sequence: TGCAGCCCTAGTACCGCCGGTGAGCAGTTCTTC. V gene TRBV29-1 combines with J gene TRBJ2-1; no firm D call. This CDR3 is 11 amino acids long. Germline loops: CDR1 SQVTM, CDR2 ANQGSEA. Trimming stripped 8 bases from V and 9 bases from J, with 14 bases between.

This clonotype was recorded once. The chain uses TRBV10-3 and TRBJ2-7; 7 bases line up with TRBD2. The CDR3 is made up of 12 amino acids. The germline V gene encodes CDR1 ENHRY and CDR2 SYGVKD. Trimming removed 3 bases from V and 7 bases from J; junction bases left unmatched: 3. The CDR3 spells CAISEAGLEQYV. CDR3 bases: TGTGCCATCAGTGAAGCGGGGTTGGAGCAGTACGTC.

The chain joins TRBV23-1 to TRBJ2-7, with D unresolved. TRBV23-1 is given ORF status, its function remaining uncertain. V gave up 4 bases and J gave up 0 bases, with 13 bases separating them. This CDR3 region has 15 residues. CDR3 coding DNA: TGCGCCAGCAGTCGAAAGTTTTTCTACTCCTACGAGCAGTACTTC. Protein sequence: CASSRKFFYSYEQYF.

The V and J genes are TRBV15 and TRBJ1-5; D perhaps matches TRBD1 (5 bases). Trimming shortened V by 0 bases and J by 5 bases, and 5 bases separated the two germline ends. Germline V gene lookup returns CDR1 LNHNV and CDR2 YYDKDF (reference sequence). The CDR3 totals 13 residues. CDR3 bases: TGTGCCACCAGCAGAGACAGGGATCAGCCCCAGCATTTT. Translated: CATSRDRDQPQHF.

J is TRBJ2-7 and V is TRBV20-1; D may be TRBD1 or TRBD2 (5 bases each). V lost 3 bases to trimming and J lost 3 bases, with 9 bases between them. The CDR3 sequence is 12 residues long. The germline CDR1 and CDR2 sequences are DFQATT and SNEGSKA (reference sequence). In nucleotides, the CDR3 is TGCAGTGCTAGCCGGGACCTCTACGAGCAGTACGTC. This codes for CSASRDLYEQYV.

The rearrangement uses TRBV29-1 and TRBJ2-7; D ambiguous. Trimming left V 0 bases short and J 2 bases short, with 11 bases between. The CDR3 runs 14 residues. Germline values: CDR1 SQVTM, CDR2 ANQGSEA. The CDR3: CSVEEPGSPYEQYF. The DNA of the CDR3 is TGCAGCGTTGAAGAGCCCGGGTCCCCCTACGAGCAGTACTTC.

J is TRBJ1-1 and V is TRBV29-1; D unclear. Trimming took 3 bases from V and 10 from J, leaving 12 bases between them. This CDR3 has 11 residues. The germline gives CDR1 SQVTM, CDR2 ANQGSEA. The CDR3 here is CSVDTAMVAFF. CDR3 DNA: TGCAGCGTTGACACGGCCATGGTAGCTTTCTTT.

V is TRBV12-3 or TRBV12-4 and J is TRBJ2-1, with 9 positions matching TRBD1. The V segment lost 5 bases and the J segment 4 bases; nucleotides outside the gene matches: 6. This CDR3 spans 15 amino acids. CDR3 loop: CASSRTGADYNEQFF. The CDR3 DNA reads as TGTGCCAGCAGTCGGACAGGGGCCGATTACAATGAGCAGTTCTTC.

The CDR3 protein is CSGRRGPYTEAFF. The CDR3 DNA is TGCAGCGGCCGGAGGGGGCCTTACACTGAAGCTTTCTTT. The chain is built from TRBV29-1 and TRBJ1-1, with 7 bases matching TRBD1. V gave up 7 bases and J gave up 3 bases; unmatched junction bases: 8. This CDR3 spans 13 amino acids. Germline values: CDR1 SQVTM, CDR2 ANQGSEA.

The rearrangement uses TRBV29-1 and TRBJ2-1; D gene uncertain. The V gene's germline CDR1 is SQVTM and CDR2 ANQGSEA. The ends were cut back, 7 bases at V and 0 bases at J, with 10 bases in the middle. This CDR3 has 13 amino acids. The CDR3 bases are TGCAGCGCCAAGGAAAGCTCCTACAATGAGCAGTTCTTC. Translation gives CSAKESSYNEQFF.

Here the CDR3 reads CSARIGLNNEQFF. CDR3 bases: TGCAGTGCTAGAATCGGACTAAACAATGAGCAGTTCTTC. V and J are TRBV20-1 and TRBJ2-1; maybe TRBD2 (6 bases). CDR3 length: 13 residues. Trimming removed 2 bases from V and 5 bases from J, with 10 bases in between. Looked up from germline, CDR1 is DFQATT and CDR2 is SNEGSKA (reference sequence).

The rearrangement uses TRBV12-3 or TRBV12-4 and TRBJ2-1; tentative D call: TRBD2 (5 bases). Trimming removed 6 bases from V and 9 bases from J, with 12 bases in between. The CDR3 consists of 12 residues. CDR3 protein: CASSPPRGEQFF. In nucleotides, the CDR3 is TGTGCCAGCAGCCCTCCCCGGGGTGAGCAGTTCTTC.

This clonotype has a single count. This sequence joins TRBV7-6 and TRBJ2-5, with 7 bases fitting TRBD2. V lost 1 base and J lost 2; bases outside the gene matches: 10. Germline CDR1 SGHVS, CDR2 FNYEAQ. This CDR3 region has 17 residues. Here the CDR3 DNA reads TGTGCCAGCAGCTTAGGCGCGCAGCGGGGTCATCAAGAGACCCAGTACTTC. This encodes CASSLGAQRGHQETQYF.

The J gene is TRBJ1-1, the V gene TRBV20-1, with 7 bases fitting TRBD1. The CDR3 runs to 10 residues. In germline, CDR1 is DFQATT, CDR2 SNEGSKA (reference sequence). Trimming removed 5 bases from V and 10 bases from J; junction bases left unmatched: 4. The CDR3 coding sequence is TGCAGTGCTGTACAGGGGTCAGCTTTCTTT. Its protein is CSAVQGSAFF.

The rearrangement links TRBV29-1 to TRBJ1-1; no firm D call. The V gene's germline CDR1 is SQVTM and CDR2 ANQGSEA. The CDR3 is made up of 13 amino acids. The germline V and J ends were trimmed by 4 bases and 1 base, with 10 bases remaining between them. The CDR3 spells CSVGGTGNTEAFF. The CDR3 region has the DNA TGCAGCGTTGGCGGCACGGGGAACACTGAAGCTTTCTTT.

The chain joins TRBV30 to TRBJ2-2; D perhaps matches TRBD2 (5 bases). Germline CDR1 GTSNPN, CDR2 SVGIG (reference sequence). V was clipped by 5 bases and J by 1 base, with 11 bases between them. CDR3 length: 14 amino acids. Here the CDR3 reads CAWAPRGNTGELFF. The CDR3, as DNA: TGTGCCTGGGCCCCTCGGGGGAACACCGGGGAGCTGTTTTTT.

This chain joins TRBV24-1 and TRBJ2-5; tentative D call: TRBD1 (6 bases). Trimming removed 1 base at V and 6 bases at J, with 14 bases between. Germline V gene sequence: CDR1 KGHDR, CDR2 SFDVKD. The CDR3 is 15 amino acids. The CDR3, as DNA: TGTGCCACCAGTGATTTTCGGGACACCTCTCAGACCCAGTACTTC. Encoded protein: CATSDFRDTSQTQYF.

The V call is TRBV29-1, the J call TRBJ2-2; a possible D gene is TRBD1 (6 bases). Germline lookup yields CDR1 SQVTM and CDR2 ANQGSEA. Trimming pared 4 bases from V and 5 bases from J, leaving 11 bases between. The CDR3 extends over 13 amino acids. CDR3 sequence: CSVGGPGTGELFF. As DNA, the CDR3 is TGCAGCGTTGGGGGGCCAGGGACCGGGGAGCTGTTTTTT.

This chain links TRBV30 with TRBJ1-1; weak D call: TRBD1 (5 bases). The CDR3 is 12 amino acids. Germline V CDR1 and CDR2: GTSNPN, SVGIG (reference sequence). The V and J ends lost 5 bases and 3 bases respectively, with 10 bases between them. The CDR3 sequence is CAWSGRHTEAFF. For the CDR3, the DNA is TGTGCCTGGTCAGGGCGGCACACTGAAGCTTTCTTT.

The chain has TRBV9 and TRBJ1-5; D is possibly TRBD1 (6 bases). CDR1 SGDLS and CDR2 YYNGEE come from the germline V gene. CDR3 length: 17 residues. The V and J ends lost 3 bases and 4 bases respectively, with 20 bases between them. DNA of the CDR3: TGTGCCAGCAGCGCGAAGGGGCAATTGCAGGGGAATCAGCCCCAGCATTTT. Its translation is CASSAKGQLQGNQPQHF.

The chain links TRBV7-2 to TRBJ2-1; tentative D call: TRBD2 (5 bases). Germline CDR1 SGHTA, CDR2 FQGNSA. V lost 4 bases and J lost 12, with 16 bases in between. This CDR3 is built from 13 residues. Here the CDR3 DNA reads TGTGCCAGCAGCTCTGACGTCGGGATGGTGCAGTTCTTC. Translation gives CASSSDVGMVQFF.

V usage is TRBV12-3 or TRBV12-4 and J usage is TRBJ2-7; no firm D call. The CDR3 is 15 residues long. V dropped 3 bases and J dropped 1 base, with 13 bases sitting between them. The CDR3 spells CASSFGDGRSYEQYF. In nucleotides, the CDR3 is TGTGCCAGCAGTTTTGGTGACGGCCGTTCCTACGAGCAGTACTTC.

The chain recombines TRBV6-2 or TRBV6-3 with TRBJ1-5; maybe TRBD1 (6 bases). V lost 10 bases and J 7 bases, leaving 14 bases between the germline ends. The CDR3 loop spans 12 amino acids. Germline CDR1 MNHEY, CDR2 SVGEGT. CDR3 sequence (DNA): TGTGCCACCTCAGGGGTACAACAGCCCCAGCATTTT. Its translation is CATSGVQQPQHF.